This T cell receptor beta chain was found in a study of T cell repertoires in cytomegalovirus infection. CDR1 is LGHNA and CDR2 is YSLEER in the germline V gene. CDR3 length equals 16 residues. Trimming cost V 2 bases and J 5 bases; bases outside gene matches: 11. Points on this clonotype: Its target is not known.

TCRdb reprocessed the reads via MiXCR and lists one record per CDR3 protein. Among some 24,000 distinct CDR3 sequences listed, 20% to 25% were seen once. The sample in question was CD8+ T cells from cultured PBMCs, obtained from culture after CMV antigen stimulation. This chain joins TRBV4-3 and TRBJ1-1; 7 bases are shared with TRBD1. The source of this sequence is a human donor in good health (CMV status not recorded). Some clones in this sample may be carry-over from other donors' samples. In DNA form, the CDR3 reads TGCGCCAGCAGCCAAATAGGGACAGTCTATTCTACTGAAGCTTTCTTT. Translation: CASSQIGTVYSTEAFF.